The source of this T cell receptor beta chain is a study of monozygotic twins with inflammatory bowel disease. The germline V gene encodes CDR1 SEHNR and CDR2 FQNEAQ (reference sequence). This CDR3 region has 17 residues. With about 17 and 10 cycles respectively, two nested PCRs were carried out on TCRalpha and TCRbeta cDNA. TCRdb processed the 5' RACE reads again and assigns one entry to each CDR3 protein, with no DNA. The sample holds 210,000 or so distinct CDR3 sequences. The sample taken for sequencing was blood. This receptor was taken from a human donor with ulcerative colitis or Crohn's disease, or a healthy co-twin of an affected twin (not recorded which). This sequence joins TRBV7-9 and TRBJ2-1; with no DNA, the TCRdb D assignment of TRBD2 cannot be verified. The CDR3 protein is CASSSTLAGSSYNEQFF.